This is a list of T cell receptor beta chains from one sample in a study of T cells after posttransplantation cyclophosphamide. Assay: immunoSEQ multiplex PCR; the TCRdb copy retains only in-frame clones and omits some. The sample offers under 50,000 clones and no singletons, the top ten holding about 2.2%. The specimen was PBMCs. The receptors come from a man aged 35-49 years in good health, CMV-negative, and a related stem cell transplant donor. Each CDR3 is given with its conserved first and last residue. D genes are given only for firm matches. The size entry is marked missing in some rows and otherwise reads once, few, many or a size class.

J | size | V | D | CDR3 | DNA
TRBJ1-1 | many | TRBV27 | TRBD1 | CASTDRGGTEAFF | TGTGCCAGCACCGACAGGGGCGGAACTGAAGCTTTCTTT
TRBJ1-1 | many | TRBV30 | - | CAWSRGWTEAFF | TGTGCCTGGAGTAGGGGTTGGACTGAAGCTTTCTTT
TRBJ2-7 | many | TRBV11-2 | TRBD2 | CASSGGRAYEQYF | TGTGCCAGCAGTGGCGGGAGGGCCTACGAGCAGTACTTC
TRBJ2-3 | many | TRBV6-5 | TRBD2 | CASRRTSGTDTQYF | TGTGCCAGCAGACGGACTAGCGGCACAGATACGCAGTATTTT
TRBJ2-7 | many | TRBV19 | TRBD2 | CATQGLADSYEQYF | TGTGCCACCCAAGGACTAGCGGACTCCTACGAGCAGTACTTC
TRBJ2-7 | many | TRBV19 | - | CATRGERASSGYEQYF | TGTGCCACCAGGGGGGAGCGTGCCTCGTCGGGCTACGAGCAGTACTTC
TRBJ2-3 | many | TRBV7-7 | TRBD2 | CASSLGRTDTQYF | TGTGCTAGCAGCCTCGGGAGGACAGATACGCAGTATTTT
TRBJ2-1 | many | TRBV19 | TRBD2 | CASTPRGLAAYNEQFF | TGTGCCAGTACTCCCCGGGGACTAGCGGCCTACAATGAGCAGTTCTTC
TRBJ2-1 | many | TRBV4-1 | - | CASSHAERNEQFF | TGCGCCAGCAGCCACGCGGAACGAAATGAGCAGTTCTTC
TRBJ2-3 | many | TRBV5-4 | - | CASGGRSPFTDTQYF | TGTGCCAGCGGGGGGAGGTCCCCTTTCACAGATACGCAGTATTTT
TRBJ2-3 | many | TRBV7-9 | TRBD1 | CASRPLFGQGDGTDTQYF | TGTGCCAGCAGACCTCTTTTCGGACAGGGGGATGGCACAGATACGCAGTATTTT
TRBJ2-7 | many | TRBV11-1 | - | CASSPNWRYEQYF | TGTGCCAGCAGCCCCAATTGGCGGTACGAGCAGTACTTC
TRBJ1-1 | many | TRBV11-2 | - | CASSSDTHTEAFF | TGTGCCAGCAGTTCGGACACTCACACTGAAGCTTTCTTT
TRBJ2-1 | many | TRBV18 | - | CASSPAGNNEQFF | TGTGCCAGCTCACCAGCGGGGAACAATGAGCAGTTCTTC
TRBJ2-2 | many | TRBV19 | TRBD2 | CASSSLRIAGSGGELFF | TGTGCCAGTAGTTCCCTTAGGATAGCGGGAAGCGGAGGGGAGCTGTTTTTT
TRBJ2-3 | many | TRBV5-1 | TRBD2 | CASSLAGEDTQYF | TGCGCCAGCAGCTTAGCGGGAGAGGATACGCAGTATTTT
TRBJ2-1 | many | TRBV10-2 | - | CASSETWNEQFF | TGCGCCAGCAGTGAAACTTGGAATGAGCAGTTCTTC
TRBJ1-1 | many | TRBV7-6 | TRBD1 | CASSQITGVEAFF | TGTGCCAGCAGTCAAATAACAGGGGTTGAAGCTTTCTTT
TRBJ1-2 | many | TRBV7-9 | - | CASSLGGMGADYGYTF | TGTGCCAGCAGCTTAGGGGGGATGGGGGCCGACTATGGCTACACCTTC
TRBJ2-5 | many | TRBV20-1 | - | CSASSQETQYF | TGCAGTGCTAGCTCCCAAGAGACCCAGTACTTC
TRBJ2-2 | many | TRBV28 | TRBD1 | CASIGTGNTGELFF | TGTGCCAGCATCGGGACAGGAAACACCGGGGAGCTGTTTTTT
TRBJ2-5 | many | TRBV5-1 | TRBD2 | CASSPSGSPQETQYF | TGCGCCAGCAGTCCTAGCGGGAGCCCCCAAGAGACCCAGTACTTC
TRBJ2-1 | many | TRBV6-5 | - | CASSYSILASYNEQFF | TGTGCCAGCAGTTACTCGATCCTAGCGAGCTACAATGAGCAGTTCTTC
TRBJ2-3 | many | TRBV5-1 | - | CASSPNLGPSADTQYF | TGCGCCAGCAGCCCAAACTTAGGCCCTAGCGCAGATACGCAGTATTTT
TRBJ1-1 | many | TRBV10-2 | - | CASIGVNTEAFF | TGCGCCAGCATAGGGGTAAACACTGAAGCTTTCTTT
TRBJ2-3 | - | TRBV29-1 | TRBD2 | CSVVIYGRADTQYF | TGCAGCGTTGTAATTTACGGGAGGGCCGACACGCAGTATTTT
TRBJ1-5 | many | TRBV5-6 | - | CASSLATDSNQPQHF | TGTGCCAGCAGCTTGGCCACAGATAGCAATCAGCCCCAGCATTTT
TRBJ1-1 | many | TRBV6-1 | - | CASKKIQQNTEAFF | TGTGCCAGCAAAAAGATACAACAGAACACTGAAGCTTTCTTT
TRBJ2-4 | many | TRBV6-4 | - | CASSDSAGGSDIQYF | TGTGCCAGCAGTGACTCGGCAGGGGGGTCGGACATTCAGTACTTC
TRBJ2-7 | many | TRBV28 | TRBD1 | CASSLTGSNYEQYF | TGTGCCAGCAGTTTGACAGGGTCTAACTACGAGCAGTACTTC
TRBJ2-1 | many | TRBV6-1 | TRBD2 | CASSDPRTSGGYNEQFF | TGTGCCAGCAGTGACCCAAGGACTAGCGGGGGCTACAATGAGCAGTTCTTC
TRBJ2-6 | many | TRBV7-2 | - | CASTLQGPGANVLTF | TGTGCCAGCACCTTACAGGGCCCTGGGGCCAACGTCCTGACTTTC
TRBJ2-7 | many | TRBV30 | TRBD1 | CAWDRDNYEQYF | TGTGCCTGGGACAGGGATAACTACGAGCAGTACTTC
TRBJ2-7 | many | TRBV28 | - | CASRSRGTYEQYF | TGTGCCAGCAGATCTAGGGGCACCTACGAGCAGTACTTC
TRBJ2-7 | many | TRBV5-6 | - | CASSLRGHDEQYF | TGTGCCAGCAGCTTGAGAGGGCACGACGAGCAGTACTTC
TRBJ1-2 | many | TRBV19 | TRBD1 | CASTLTGAQNYGYTF | TGTGCCAGTACCTTGACAGGGGCTCAAAACTATGGCTACACCTTC
TRBJ2-3 | many | TRBV11-2 | - | CASSLVVTDTQYF | TGTGCCAGCAGCTTAGTCGTCACAGATACGCAGTATTTT
TRBJ2-7 | many | TRBV4-1 | TRBD2 | CASSRIPGGENPYEQYF | TGCGCCAGCAGCCGGATACCGGGGGGAGAAAATCCCTACGAGCAGTACTTC
TRBJ2-5 | many | TRBV7-2 | - | CASSPGSSPQETQYF | TGTGCCAGCAGCCCGGGGTCCTCGCCCCAAGAGACCCAGTACTTC
TRBJ2-3 | many | TRBV11-2 | - | CASSLRGGGDTQYF | TGTGCCAGCAGCTTAAGGGGCGGAGGGGATACGCAGTATTTT
TRBJ2-7 | many | TRBV27 | - | CASSFGSSSYEQYF | TGTGCCAGCAGTTTTGGGAGTAGCTCCTACGAGCAGTACTTC
TRBJ2-2 | many | TRBV27 | TRBD2 | CASSLLAGGSGELFF | TGTGCCAGCAGTTTACTAGCGGGAGGGTCTGGGGAGCTGTTTTTT
TRBJ2-5 | many | TRBV7-3 | - | CASSPNIGVETQYF | TGTGCCAGCAGCCCCAACATCGGGGTGGAGACCCAGTACTTC
TRBJ2-1 | - | TRBV25-1 | - | CGPAGPHNEQFF | TGTGGGCCGGCGGGACCTCACAATGAGCAGTTCTTC
TRBJ2-2 | many | TRBV27 | TRBD2 | CAASGTNTGELFF | TGTGCCGCTAGCGGGACGAACACCGGGGAGCTGTTTTTT
TRBJ1-2 | many | TRBV12-2 | - | CASRVYDRAIYGYTF | TGTGCAAGTCGCGTCTATGACAGGGCCATCTATGGCTACACCTTC
TRBJ2-5 | many | TRBV5-4 | TRBD2 | CASSTGLAVETQYF | TGTGCCAGCAGCACGGGACTAGCTGTGGAGACCCAGTACTTC
TRBJ2-7 | many | TRBV30 | TRBD1 | CAWSGGQGEQYF | TGTGCCTGGAGCGGGGGACAGGGGGAGCAGTACTTC
TRBJ2-3 | many | TRBV5-4 | TRBD2 | CASSLVLAGSTDTQYF | TGTGCCAGCAGCTTGGTGTTAGCGGGGAGCACAGATACGCAGTATTTT